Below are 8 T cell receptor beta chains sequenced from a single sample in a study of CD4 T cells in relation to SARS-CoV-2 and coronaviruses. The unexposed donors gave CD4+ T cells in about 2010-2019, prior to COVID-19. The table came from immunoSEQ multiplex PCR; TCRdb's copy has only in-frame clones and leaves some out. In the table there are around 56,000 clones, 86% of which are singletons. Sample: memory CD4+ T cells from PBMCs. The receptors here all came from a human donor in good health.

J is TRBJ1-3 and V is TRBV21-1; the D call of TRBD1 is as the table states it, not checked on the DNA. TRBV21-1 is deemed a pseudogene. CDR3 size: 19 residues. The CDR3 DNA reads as TGTGCCAGCAGACTTACAGGGGATCTTTTCCCTCTCTCTGGAAACACCATATATTTT. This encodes CASRLTGDLFPLSGNTIYF.

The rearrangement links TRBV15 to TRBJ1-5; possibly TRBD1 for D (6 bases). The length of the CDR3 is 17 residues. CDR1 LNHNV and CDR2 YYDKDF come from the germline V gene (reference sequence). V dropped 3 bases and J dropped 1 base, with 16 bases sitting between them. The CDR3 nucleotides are TGTGCCACCAGCAGGGACAGCGGGACCTCCAGCAATCAGCCCCAGCATTTT. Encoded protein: CATSRDSGTSSNQPQHF. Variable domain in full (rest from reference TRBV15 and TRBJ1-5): DAMVIQNPRYQVTQFGKPVTLSCSQTLNHNVMYWYQQKSSQAPKLLFHYYDKDFNNEADTPDNFQSRRPNTSFCFLDIRSPGLGDTAMYLCATSRDSGTSSNQPQHFGDGTRLSIL.

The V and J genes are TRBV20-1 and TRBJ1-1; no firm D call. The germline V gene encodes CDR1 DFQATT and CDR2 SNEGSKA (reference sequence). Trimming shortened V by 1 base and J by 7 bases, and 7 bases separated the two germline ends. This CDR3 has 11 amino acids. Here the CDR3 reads CSARAQGEAFF. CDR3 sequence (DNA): TGCAGTGCTAGAGCCCAAGGTGAAGCTTTCTTT.

CDR3 protein: CASNGQNSYEQYF. CDR3 DNA: TGTGCCAGTAACGGACAGAACTCCTACGAGCAGTACTTC. This sequence joins TRBV19 and TRBJ2-7; D possibly corresponds to TRBD1 (6 bases). Trimming left V 7 bases short and J 0 bases short, with 10 bases between. Per germline, CDR1 LNHDA and CDR2 SQIVND (reference sequence). CDR3 length: 13 amino acids.

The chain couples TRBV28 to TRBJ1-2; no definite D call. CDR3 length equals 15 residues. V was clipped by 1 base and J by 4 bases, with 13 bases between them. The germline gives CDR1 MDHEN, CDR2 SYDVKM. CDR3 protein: CASSLSGGRLYGYTF. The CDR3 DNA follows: TGTGCCAGCAGTTTATCAGGAGGCCGGCTCTATGGCTACACCTTC.

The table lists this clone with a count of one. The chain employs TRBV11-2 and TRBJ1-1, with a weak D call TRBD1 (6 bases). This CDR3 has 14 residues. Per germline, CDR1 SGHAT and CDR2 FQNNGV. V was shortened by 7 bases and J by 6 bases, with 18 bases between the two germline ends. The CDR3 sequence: CASISSGAESEAFF. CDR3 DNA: TGTGCCAGCATCTCCTCGGGGGCTGAGTCTGAAGCTTTCTTT.

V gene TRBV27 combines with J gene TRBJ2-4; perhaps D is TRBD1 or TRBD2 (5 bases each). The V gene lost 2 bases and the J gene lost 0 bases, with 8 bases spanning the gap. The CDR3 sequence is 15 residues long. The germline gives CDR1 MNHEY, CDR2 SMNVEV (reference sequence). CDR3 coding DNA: TGTGCCAGCAGTTTAGAGGGGTTAGCCAAAAACATTCAGTACTTC. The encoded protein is CASSLEGLAKNIQYF.

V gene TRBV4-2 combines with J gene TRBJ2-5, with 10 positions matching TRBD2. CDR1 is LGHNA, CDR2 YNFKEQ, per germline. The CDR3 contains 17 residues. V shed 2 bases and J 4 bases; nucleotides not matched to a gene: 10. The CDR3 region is CASSQSLAGVRGETQYF. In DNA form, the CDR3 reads TGTGCCAGCAGCCAATCTCTAGCGGGAGTTCGTGGAGAGACCCAGTACTTC.